Shown below are 4 T cell receptor beta chains from a single sample sequenced in a study of beta chain features in type 1 diabetes. Their cognate antigens are unknown. The sequenced template was cDNA made from the entire isolated RNA. Libraries were prepared by immunoSEQ multiplex PCR; TCRdb keeps only in-frame clonotypes and omits some of them. The data hold approximately 270,000 clones, with 13% to 15% observed a single time. Study-wide findings and caveats: People with Type 1 diabetes carried modestly yet significantly shorter TCRB CDR3s in all four CD4+ subsets.

Sequenced material: naive CD4+ T cells from blood. Receptors were obtained from a man younger than 40 with type 1 diabetes.

V is TRBV28 and J is TRBJ2-7; 7 bases agree with TRBD1. This CDR3 spans 15 amino acids. The germline gives CDR1 MDHEN, CDR2 SYDVKM. Trimming took 5 bases from V and 5 from J; bases not matched to a gene: 12. The CDR3 nucleotides are TGTGCCAGCAGTCCGCCGGGACAGAGTCACCACGAGCAGTACTTC. Translated: CASSPPGQSHHEQYF. Full variable domain (missing parts from reference TRBV28 and TRBJ2-7): DVKVTQSSRYLVKRTGEKVFLECVQDMDHENMFWYRQDPGLGLRLIYFSYDVKMKEKGDIPEGYSVSREKKERFSLILESASTNQTSMYLCASSPPGQSHHEQYFGPGTRLTVT.

This clone was seen a few times. The chain joins TRBV7-2 to TRBJ2-6; D not certain. The CDR3 sequence is 12 residues long. With 10 bases removed from V and 4 bases from J, the gap between germline ends came to 8 bases. CDR1 SGHTA and CDR2 FQGNSA come from the germline V gene. CDR3 sequence reads: CATEQGANVLTF. In DNA form, the CDR3 reads TGTGCCACCGAACAAGGGGCCAACGTCCTGACTTTC.

This clone was observed a few times. This chain links TRBV29-1 with TRBJ2-3; D not certain. The germline V and J ends were trimmed by 3 bases and 3 bases, with 7 bases remaining between them. The CDR3 totals 12 residues. CDR1 SQVTM and CDR2 ANQGSEA come from the germline V gene. CDR3 sequence reads: CSVEASTDTQYF. CDR3 nucleotides: TGCAGCGTTGAGGCTAGTACAGATACGCAGTATTTT.

The V call is TRBV21-1, the J call TRBJ2-7; TRBD2 is taken as the D call from the table, unchecked against the DNA. TRBV21-1 is a pseudogene locus. The CDR3 spans 15 residues. CDR3: CASRRSGRPSYEQYF. DNA of the CDR3: TGTGCCAGCCGACGGAGCGGGAGGCCCAGCTACGAGCAGTACTTC.